This T cell receptor (beta chain) emerged from a study of blood T cell repertoires in COVID-19. Across the whole study: COVID-19 samples from acute and convalescent phases originated in the United States, Italy and Spain. T cells, B-cell-depleted T cells, or PBMCs supplied cDNA or gDNA.

Authors' data handling: Amplified reference gene primers provided the basis for estimating nucleated cell counts. Sequencing was performed with immunoSEQ multiplex PCR; in TCRdb, only in-frame clones are kept and a portion is missing. V and J calls and clone size come straight from that table; D and trimming were deduced from the DNA. The data show around 67,000 clones, roughly 88% seen once. Germline V lookup: CDR1 SNHLY, CDR2 FYNNEI. V dropped 4 bases and J dropped 1; count of bases not matched to a gene: 1. The CDR3 has 15 amino acids. This rearrangement joins TRBV2 to TRBJ2-7, with 13 bases that match TRBD2. Sample: peripheral blood. The TCR originated in a woman aged 80 or older with active or convalescent COVID-19. CDR3: CASSVGLAGSYEQYF. In DNA, the CDR3 is TGTGCCAGCAGTGTGGGACTAGCGGGATCCTACGAGCAGTACTTC.